Presented here are 15 T cell receptor beta chains from one specimen sequenced in a study of T cell responses to AZD1222 COVID-19 vaccine. Method: immunoSEQ multiplex PCR; TCRdb's copy keeps in-frame clones and lacks some. The sample carries roughly 110,000 clones, about 90% recorded once. Sequencing was performed on peripheral blood, taken 28 days after the second AZD1222 dose. These receptors all come from an adult who received the AZD1222 COVID-19 vaccine.

V is TRBV7-2 and J is TRBJ2-1, with a possible D match to TRBD2 (5 bases). Trimming shortened V by 7 bases and J by 3 bases, and 19 bases separated the two germline ends. Germline assignment: CDR1 SGHTA and CDR2 FQGNSA. This CDR3 has 16 amino acids. The CDR3, as DNA: TGTGCCAGCACCGATATGCGGGTGGGCCTCTACAATGAGCAGTTCTTC. This translates into CASTDMRVGLYNEQFF.

The CDR3 sequence is CASGLVPEIPSGNTIYF. In DNA form, the CDR3 reads TGTGCTAGTGGTTTGGTACCAGAAATTCCCTCTGGAAACACCATATATTTT. V gene TRBV12-5 combines with J gene TRBJ1-3; D gene ambiguous. The CDR3 has 17 residues. V was trimmed by 0 bases and J by 0 bases, leaving 12 bases between them. Germline V gene data show CDR1 as LGHNT and CDR2 as FRNRAP. Full variable domain (remainder filled in from reference TRBV12-5 and TRBJ1-3): DARVTQTPRHKVTEMGQEVTMRCQPILGHNTVFWYRQTMMQGLELLAYFRNRAPLDDSGMPKDRFSAEMPDATLATLKIQPSEPRDSAVYFCASGLVPEIPSGNTIYFGEGSWLTVV.

The chain employs TRBV7-6 and TRBJ1-2, with TRBD1 matching 7 bases. The CDR3 spans 17 residues. With V trimmed by 5 bases and J by 5 bases, 17 bases remained unmatched. Looked up from germline, CDR1 is SGHVS and CDR2 is FNYEAQ. The CDR3 protein is CASSPNTLGGARYGYTF. CDR3 nucleotides: TGTGCCAGCAGCCCGAATACCTTAGGGGGCGCTCGGTATGGCTACACCTTC.

The CDR3 nucleotides are TGTGCCAGCAGCGAGAGGGCACGCGGGGGGACGGGTGAGCAGTACTTC. Its translation is CASSERARGGTGEQYF. The chain employs TRBV7-8 and TRBJ2-7; TRBD2 agrees at 8 bases. After removal of 5 bases from V and 7 bases from J, the junction contained 16 bases not matched to a gene. This CDR3 spans 16 amino acids. Germline assignment: CDR1 SGHVS and CDR2 FQNEAQ.

The rearrangement links TRBV15 to TRBJ1-3, with D tentatively TRBD1 (5 bases). This CDR3 spans 16 amino acids. Germline values: CDR1 LNHNV, CDR2 YYDKDF (reference sequence). V dropped 3 bases and J dropped 4 bases, with 16 bases sitting between them. The CDR3 spells CATSSGGVRLGNTIYF. CDR3 coding DNA: TGTGCCACCAGCAGCGGGGGGGTCCGCCTGGGAAACACCATATATTTT.

The chain recombines TRBV14 with TRBJ2-7; maybe TRBD1 (5 bases). Per germline, CDR1 SGHDN and CDR2 FVKESK. Trimming stripped 3 bases from V and 3 bases from J, with 6 bases between. The CDR3 is 12 residues long. The CDR3 here is CASSQGHYEQYF. In nucleotides, the CDR3 is TGTGCCAGCAGCCAGGGGCACTACGAGCAGTACTTC.

The chain links TRBV6-2 or TRBV6-3 to TRBJ1-2; D call uncertain. Germline V gene lookup returns CDR1 MNHEY and CDR2 SVGEGT. The length of the CDR3 is 13 residues. The V end lost 0 bases, the J end lost 2 bases, and 4 bases lay between the germline ends. The CDR3 DNA reads as TGTGCCAGCAGTTACTCGAAAAACTATGGCTACACCTTC. Protein: CASSYSKNYGYTF.

CDR3 sequence reads: CASSPGDRDQTQYF. CDR3 nucleotides: TGTGCCAGCAGCCCCGGGGACAGGGACCAGACCCAGTACTTC. V and J are TRBV11-3 and TRBJ2-5, with 9 nucleotides matching TRBD1. Germline V gene lookup returns CDR1 SGHNT and CDR2 YENEEA. Unmatched junction bases numbered 7, after V lost 5 bases and J lost 6 bases. The length of the CDR3 is 14 residues.

The chain carries TRBV10-3 and TRBJ1-1; 8 bases match TRBD1. Looked up from germline, CDR1 is ENHRY and CDR2 is SYGVKD. CDR3 size: 14 residues. With 6 bases clipped from V and 0 bases from J, the junction kept 3 bases outside the gene matches. The CDR3 loop reads CAIRTGEVNTEAFF. The CDR3 DNA reads as TGTGCCATCAGGACAGGGGAGGTGAACACTGAAGCTTTCTTT.

The rearrangement links TRBV23-1 to TRBJ2-1; TRBD1 agrees at 7 bases. TRBV23-1 counts as an open reading frame of uncertain function. V shed 11 bases and J 7 bases; nucleotides not matched to a gene: 14. The CDR3 loop spans 14 amino acids. The CDR3 nucleotides read TGCGCCCTGAGGGACAGAGGGGGTAGGAATGAGCAGTTCTTC. This gives the protein CALRDRGGRNEQFF.

This chain connects TRBV7-8 to TRBJ2-5; D is perhaps TRBD1 (5 bases). The CDR3 extends over 15 amino acids. Trimming stripped 4 bases from V and 0 bases from J, with 12 bases between. Germline-derived CDR1 and CDR2 are SGHVS and FQNEAQ. The CDR3 region is CASSSGLGNQETQYF. The CDR3 nucleotides read TGTGCCAGCAGCTCAGGGTTGGGAAACCAAGAGACCCAGTACTTC.

This chain joins TRBV9 and TRBJ1-3; D gene ambiguous. Germline V gene lookup returns CDR1 SGDLS and CDR2 YYNGEE. This CDR3 contains 14 residues. V was pared by 0 bases and J by 1 base, with 5 bases between. CDR3 coding DNA: TGTGCCAGCAGCGTAGCTCAGTCTGGAAACACCATATATTTT. It is translated as CASSVAQSGNTIYF.

The genes are TRBV5-6 and TRBJ1-2; no clear D gene. Trimming removed 2 bases from V and 2 bases from J, with 4 bases in between. CDR3 length equals 12 residues. The germline CDR1 and CDR2 sequences are SGHDT and YYEEEE. The CDR3 loop is CASSFTNYGYTF. CDR3 nucleotides: TGTGCCAGCAGCTTTACGAACTATGGCTACACCTTC.

The chain is built from TRBV20-1 and TRBJ1-2, with D uncertain. Between the trimmed V and J ends, which lost 5 bases and 7 bases, there was a span of 11 bases. Germline assignment: CDR1 DFQATT and CDR2 SNEGSKA (reference sequence). The CDR3 loop spans 11 amino acids. The CDR3 nucleotides read TGCAGTGCTCCGAAACCGACTGGCTACACCTTC. It translates to CSAPKPTGYTF.

The V gene is TRBV5-1, the J gene TRBJ1-2; D might be TRBD1 (5 bases). Germline V gene sequence: CDR1 SGHRS, CDR2 YFSETQ. V gave up 0 bases and J gave up 5 bases, with 14 bases separating them. The CDR3 spans 15 residues. The CDR3 protein is CASSLDGSGGYGYTF. CDR3 coding DNA: TGCGCCAGCAGCTTGGACGGCAGTGGGGGATATGGCTACACCTTC.